This T cell receptor beta chain comes out of a study of T-cell reconstitution after alpha-beta-depleted transplantation in children. Unique molecular identifiers were built into the TCRbeta library. TCRdb fed the PCR reads into MiXCR, producing one record per CDR3 protein. The sample carries approximately 190,000 distinct CDR3 sequences, roughly 8.3% recorded once. This CDR3 region has 14 residues. V shed 7 bases and J shed 2 bases, with 14 bases lying between them. Looked up from germline, CDR1 is SGHTA and CDR2 is FQGNSA. Sample: PBMCs, mostly from graft donor cells, taken 360 days after TCRalphabeta/CD19-depleted stem cell transplant. This chain joins TRBV7-2 and TRBJ1-2; D is perhaps TRBD1 (6 bases). The sequence was obtained from a male patient aged 2-10 years who had a stem cell transplant for acute myeloid leukemia, so the T cells may come from the graft donor. This CDR3 reads CASKQDSRNYGYTF. The CDR3 region has the DNA TGTGCCAGCAAACAGGACAGCCGCAACTATGGCTACACCTTC.